The count of the clone carrying this TCR beta chain is one. The data are from a study of cytomegalovirus exposure and HLA in healthy donors. The table came from immunoSEQ multiplex PCR; TCRdb's copy has only in-frame clones and leaves some out. The repertoire has about 250,000 clones, roughly nine tenths of them found once; the top ten carry around 12%. Trimming shortened V by 6 bases and J by 1 base, and 10 bases separated the two germline ends. This CDR3 is built from 14 residues. CDR1 is MNHEY, CDR2 SMNVEV, per germline (reference sequence). The TCR comes from a man between 18 and 29 years old in good health and CMV-seropositive. The sample consisted of PBMCs. The V gene is TRBV27, the J gene TRBJ2-1, with a possible D match to TRBD1 (8 bases). CDR3 sequence (DNA): TGTGCCAGCAGACAGGGGGGGTCCTACAATGAGCAGTTCTTC. It codes for CASRQGGSYNEQFF.